The clone carrying this TCR beta chain came up once. The method was immunoSEQ multiplex PCR; TCRdb's version includes in-frame clones alone and lacks a portion of them. This table has approximately 190,000 clones, around 94% appearing once. These data are taken from a study of T cell responses to AZD1222 COVID-19 vaccine. Across the whole study: Analysis merged second doses at about 4 or about 12 weeks.

The ends lost 6 bases at V and 2 bases at J; junction bases unmatched: 4. In germline, CDR1 is SNHLY, CDR2 FYNNEI. The CDR3 contains 14 residues. The receptor's source is an adult in good health. Sequenced here: peripheral blood, sampled on day 0 of AZD1222 vaccination. This chain connects TRBV2 to TRBJ1-1; 9 nucleotides align to TRBD1. The chain's CDR3 is CASRNRGHNTEAFF. The CDR3 DNA is TGTGCCAGCAGAAACAGGGGGCATAACACTGAAGCTTTCTTT.